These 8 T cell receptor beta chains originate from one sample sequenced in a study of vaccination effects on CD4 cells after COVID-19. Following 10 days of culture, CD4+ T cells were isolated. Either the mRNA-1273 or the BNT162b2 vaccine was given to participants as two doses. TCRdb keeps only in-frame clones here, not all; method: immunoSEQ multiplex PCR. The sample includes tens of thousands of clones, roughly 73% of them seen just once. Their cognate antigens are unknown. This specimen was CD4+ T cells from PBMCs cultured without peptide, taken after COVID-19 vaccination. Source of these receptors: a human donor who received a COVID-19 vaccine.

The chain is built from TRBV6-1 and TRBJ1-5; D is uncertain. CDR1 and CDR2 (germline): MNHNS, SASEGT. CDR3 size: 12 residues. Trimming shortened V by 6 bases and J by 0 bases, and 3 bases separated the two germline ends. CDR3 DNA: TGTGCCAGCAGGGGTAGCAATCAGCCCCAGCATTTT. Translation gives CASRGSNQPQHF.

The CDR3: CASSKANDRHYEQYV. The CDR3 DNA is TGTGCCAGCAGCAAAGCCAACGACAGGCACTACGAGCAGTACGTC. The chain recombines TRBV21-1 with TRBJ2-7; TRBD1 is the table's D call and was not checked against the DNA. TRBV21-1 constitutes a pseudogene. The CDR3 has 15 amino acids.

CDR3 in amino acids: CASSFYPHTEAFF. The DNA of the CDR3 is TGTGCCAGCAGCTTTTACCCGCACACTGAAGCTTTCTTT. The chain uses TRBV7-9 and TRBJ1-1; D is ambiguous. V was cut by 3 bases and J by 3 bases, with 8 bases left in between. CDR3 length equals 13 residues. Germline-derived CDR1 and CDR2 are SEHNR and FQNEAQ (reference sequence).

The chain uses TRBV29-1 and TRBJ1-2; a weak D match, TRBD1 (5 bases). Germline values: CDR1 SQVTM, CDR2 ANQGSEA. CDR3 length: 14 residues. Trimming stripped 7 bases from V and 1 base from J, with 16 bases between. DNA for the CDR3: TGCAGCGCAACGACAAGGGGTCTTAACTATGGCTACACCTTC. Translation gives CSATTRGLNYGYTF.

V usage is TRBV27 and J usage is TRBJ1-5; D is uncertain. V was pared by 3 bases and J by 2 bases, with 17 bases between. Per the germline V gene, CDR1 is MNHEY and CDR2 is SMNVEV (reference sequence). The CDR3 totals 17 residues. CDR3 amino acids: CASSFRGDGSGNQPQHF. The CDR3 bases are TGTGCCAGCAGTTTTCGGGGAGACGGGTCGGGCAATCAGCCCCAGCATTTT.

As DNA, the CDR3 is TGTGCCAGCAGCTTACTAGCGGGGGGCGAATACAATGAGCAGTTCTTC. Translating gives CASSLLAGGEYNEQFF. The V call is TRBV7-3, the J call TRBJ2-1; 11 nucleotides line up with TRBD2. Germline V gives CDR1 SGHTA, CDR2 FQGTGA. The V gene end was trimmed by 2 bases and the J gene end by 4 bases; junction bases not matched to a gene: 4. This CDR3 is built from 16 residues.

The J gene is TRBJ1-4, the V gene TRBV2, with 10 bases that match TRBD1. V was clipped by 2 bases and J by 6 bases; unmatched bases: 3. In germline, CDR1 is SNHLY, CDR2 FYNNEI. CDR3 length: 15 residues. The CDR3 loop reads CASSEYGTGDEKLFF. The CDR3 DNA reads TGTGCCAGCAGTGAATACGGGACAGGGGATGAAAAACTGTTTTTT.

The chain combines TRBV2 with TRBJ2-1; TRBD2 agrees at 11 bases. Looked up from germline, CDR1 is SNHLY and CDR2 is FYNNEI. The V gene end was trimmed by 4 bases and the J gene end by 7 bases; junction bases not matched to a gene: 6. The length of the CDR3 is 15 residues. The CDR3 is CASSASGLAANEQFF. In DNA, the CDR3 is TGTGCCAGCAGTGCCTCGGGACTAGCGGCGAATGAGCAGTTCTTC. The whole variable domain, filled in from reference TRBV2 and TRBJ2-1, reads EPEVTQTPSHQVTQMGQEVILRCVPISNHLYFYWYRQILGQKVEFLVSFYNNEISEKSEIFDDQFSVERPDGSNFTLKIRSTKLEDSAMYFCASSASGLAANEQFFGPGTRLTVL.